This T cell receptor (beta chain) was sequenced during a study of PD-L1 blockade in urothelial cancer (dated by TCRdb to the late 2010s). General notes on the study: Therapy was started in the mid-2010s for all patients, and atezolizumab 1,200 mg was administered intravenously every 3 weeks. Twenty-five of 29 patients were males with bladder-origin urothelial cancer, and about 60% of the roughly 29 reported a prior smoking history. Durable clinical benefit was defined as progression-free survival longer than 6 months, and TCR features were also tested against progression-free and overall survival. About 10 patients achieved durable clinical benefit and roughly 20 did not. The study was an exploratory multi-omic analysis of somatic, immune and clinical correlates of response to PD-L1 blockade with atezolizumab in urothelial cancer. In the same patients who had TCR sequencing, pretreatment tumors also underwent whole exome sequencing and RNA sequencing. Pretreatment tumor samples, along with matched peripheral blood serially collected before and after atezolizumab treatment, were subjected to TCR sequencing. Patients had an ECOG performance status of 0 or 1 and had received between 0 and 3 prior chemotherapy regimens. Blood samples were analyzed 3 weeks after the start of treatment (second dose) and 6 weeks after the start of treatment. Pretreatment blood TCR-seq was available for about 28 patients, at least one posttreatment blood collection was obtained for about 24 patients, and tumor TCR-seq was available for about 24 patients. Blood samples yielded a median of around 150,000 T cells and some 80,000 unique TCRs, with median clonality approximately 0.08.

Synthetic TCR analog templates were spiked into each PCR so that absolute template abundance could be estimated from read counts. Using the immunoSEQ assay, TCRbeta CDR3 regions were amplified from genomic DNA with bias-controlled V and J gene primers. Sequencing of rearranged TCRbeta segments was done at approximately 20X coverage. Concerning the study's data processing: Clustering was used to correct sequencing errors, and CDR3s were annotated against IMGT so that V, D and J genes could be assigned. Out-of-frame and stop-codon sequences were excluded, and only productive TCRbeta rearrangements were used in downstream analyses. Clonality was computed as one minus Shannon entropy normalized by the log of the number of unique productive sequences. Fisher's exact test with Benjamini-Hochberg correction, at a threshold of adjusted p below 0.01, was used to find clones that differed between time points or between blood and tumor. What TCRdb holds here is the immuneACCESS table cut down to in-frame rearrangements. Part of the clones is not present; checked against another copy, under half of the missing clones reflect an unresolved V gene, and the others are unexplained. D and trimming come from the DNA, and the V and J calls and clone size come from that table. The table for this sample lists about 79,000 clones; approximately 83% of them were counted only once. The ten largest clones represent under 15% of the sample.

In light of the paper, this sample's time point label describes: pretreatment peripheral blood. A cohort of 25 to 30 patients with locally advanced or metastatic urothelial carcinoma, treated at Memorial Sloan Kettering on a trial protocol, was included. Peripheral blood mononuclear cells were collected pretreatment and during treatment, at between 1 and 8 total time points per patient. The Qiagen DNeasy Blood extraction kit was used to purify genomic DNA from total PBMCs and tumor samples. Collected pretreatment and during treatment, PBMCs were isolated and stored as previously described. In regard to this clone: Its antigen is still unknown. Base qualities are not recorded, but no much larger clone differs from it by a single base.

The paper as a whole reports these results and caveats: Because the sample size was small (n ≈ 30) and many exploratory analyses were performed, the results are intended to be hypothesis-generating. Greater expansion of tumor-associated TCR clones in peripheral blood 3 weeks after the start of treatment was observed in patients with durable benefit (n of about 20, p = 0.022). Improved progression-free and overall survival was associated with having pretreatment peripheral blood TCR clonality below the median.

V is trimmed back by 6 bases and J by 3 bases, and the junction contains 4 bases that no gene match accounts for. Taken from cysteine to phenylalanine, the CDR3 has 13 residues. The sequence is cut down to CDR3 DNA, 39 bases in frame from base 1. The germline V gene (reference sequence) gives CDR1 as SEHNR and CDR2 as FQNEAQ. The V and J segments used are TRBV7-9 and TRBJ1-2; a stretch of 7 junction bases matches TRBD1. The sequencing used PBMCs, collected around atezolizumab (anti-PD-L1) treatment. This TCR came from a man aged 55 to 70 with urothelial cancer. The nucleotide sequence is TGTGCCAGCAGGCGACAGGGCGACTATGGCTACACCTTC. This codes for CASRRQGDYGYTF.